The 30 T cell receptor beta chains in this list originate from one sample, sequenced in a study of blood T cell repertoires in COVID-19. Some clones are missing from TCRdb's copy, which holds only in-frame ones; the method was immunoSEQ multiplex PCR. Of a few hundred thousand clones in the sample, over 75% were seen once. The specimen sequenced was PBMCs or T cells enriched from blood (not recorded which). The receptors were sampled from a man aged 35 to 55 in a cohort exposed to, infected with or recovered from COVID-19 (not recorded which).

This chain links TRBV5-1 with TRBJ2-5; perhaps TRBD2 as D (6 bases). Trimming took 0 bases from V and 5 from J, leaving 17 bases between them. The CDR3 sequence is 16 residues long. Looked up from germline, CDR1 is SGHRS and CDR2 is YFSETQ. In nucleotides, the CDR3 is TGCGCCAGCAGCTTGGCCGGGACTTCTCTCTGGGAGACCCAGTACTTC. This sequence encodes CASSLAGTSLWETQYF.

The chain has TRBV11-1 and TRBJ2-2; no clear D. Trimming stripped 8 bases from V and 4 bases from J, with 11 bases between. CDR3 size: 13 residues. The germline V gene has CDR1 SGHAT and CDR2 FQDESV (reference sequence). CDR3 protein: CASAPGFTGELFF. The CDR3 coding sequence is TGTGCCAGCGCCCCAGGTTTCACCGGGGAGCTGTTTTTT. The complete variable domain, with remaining parts taken from reference TRBV11-1 and TRBJ2-2, reads EAEVAQSPRYKITEKSQAVAFWCDPISGHATLYWYRQILGQGPELLVQFQDESVVDDSQLPKDRFSAERLKGVDSTLKIQPAELGDSAMYLCASAPGFTGELFFGEGSRLTVL.

V is TRBV2 and J is TRBJ2-1; D ambiguous. The length of the CDR3 is 10 residues. V was shortened by 8 bases and J by 6 bases, with 5 bases between the two germline ends. Germline V lookup: CDR1 SNHLY, CDR2 FYNNEI. The CDR3 bases are TGTGCCAGCCAGTTCAATGAGCAGTTCTTC. Translating gives CASQFNEQFF. The full variable domain, its missing parts supplied by reference TRBV2 and TRBJ2-1, is EPEVTQTPSHQVTQMGQEVILRCVPISNHLYFYWYRQILGQKVEFLVSFYNNEISEKSEIFDDQFSVERPDGSNFTLKIRSTKLEDSAMYFCASQFNEQFFGPGTRLTVL.

The chain carries TRBV18 and TRBJ2-3; maybe TRBD2 (6 bases). V dropped 8 bases and J dropped 4 bases, with 10 bases sitting between them. The CDR3 runs 12 residues. Germline V CDR1 and CDR2: KGHSH, LQKENI. In nucleotides, the CDR3 is TGTGCCAGCCGGGGGAGTCCAGATACGCAGTATTTT. It is translated as CASRGSPDTQYF.

V and J are TRBV7-9 and TRBJ1-1, with TRBD1 matching 8 bases. The CDR3 covers 15 residues. V shed 7 bases, J shed 1 base, and the junction held 8 bases outside the gene matches. Germline loops: CDR1 SEHNR, CDR2 FQNEAQ (reference sequence). CDR3: CASKYYRGENTEAFF. The CDR3 nucleotides read TGTGCCAGCAAATACTACAGGGGGGAGAACACTGAAGCTTTCTTT. The full variable domain, with the rest looked up from reference TRBV7-9 and TRBJ1-1, is DTGVSQNPRHKITKRGQNVTFRCDPISEHNRLYWYRQTLGQGPEFLTYFQNEAQLEKSRLLSDRFSAERPKGSFSTLEIQRTEQGDSAMYLCASKYYRGENTEAFFGQGTRLTVV.

The V gene is TRBV28, the J gene TRBJ1-1; possibly TRBD1 for D (5 bases). In germline, CDR1 is MDHEN, CDR2 SYDVKM. This CDR3 is 14 amino acids long. V lost 2 bases and J 5 bases, leaving 12 bases between the germline ends. CDR3 nucleotides: TGTGCCAGCAGTTTAATCGGGGGGGGGACTGAAGCTTTCTTT. Translation gives CASSLIGGGTEAFF.

Comments on this clone: The identical CDR3 is also encoded by other nucleotide sequences in the sample. The rearrangement links TRBV9 to TRBJ1-2; 8 bases map to TRBD1. This CDR3 is built from 15 residues. Germline CDR1 reads SGDLS; CDR2 reads YYNGEE. The V gene end was trimmed by 0 bases and the J gene end by 3 bases; junction bases not matched to a gene: 4. The CDR3 sequence is CASSVDQGADYGYTF. DNA for the CDR3: TGTGCCAGCAGCGTAGATCAGGGGGCGGACTATGGCTACACCTTC.

The chain carries TRBV2 and TRBJ2-3; weak D call: TRBD2 (6 bases). Trimming took off 4 bases at V and 1 base at J, with 15 bases between the two ends. The CDR3 has 16 amino acids. The germline gives CDR1 SNHLY, CDR2 FYNNEI. The CDR3 spells CASSGGWGERTDTQYF. The CDR3 nucleotides are TGTGCCAGCAGTGGCGGATGGGGGGAGCGCACAGATACGCAGTATTTT.

The rearrangement links TRBV3-1 (or the pseudogene TRBV3-2) to TRBJ2-5; the match to TRBD1 covers 8 bases. After removal of 3 bases from V and 4 bases from J, the junction contained 7 bases not matched to a gene. Germline CDR1 LGHDT, CDR2 YNNKEL (reference sequence). CDR3 length: 15 residues. This CDR3 is CASSQQTGGIETQYF. The CDR3 DNA sequence: TGTGCCAGCAGCCAGCAAACAGGGGGGATAGAGACCCAGTACTTC.

The chain is built from TRBV6-5 and TRBJ2-5, with D perhaps matching TRBD2 (5 bases). Per the germline V gene, CDR1 is MNHEY and CDR2 is SVGAGI. CDR3 length: 15 amino acids. V gave up 7 bases and J gave up 1 base, with 16 bases separating them. The DNA of the CDR3 is TGTGCCAGCATTAAATTTCAGGAGGTCCAAGAGACCCAGTACTTC. This codes for CASIKFQEVQETQYF.

In its sample, this clone was seen once. The chain combines TRBV7-9 with TRBJ1-3; 9 bases are a match to TRBD1. The CDR3 loop spans 18 amino acids. Losses at the gene ends were 5 bases for V and 3 bases for J; bases not matched to a gene: 14. From germline, CDR1 is SEHNR and CDR2 FQNEAQ (reference sequence). The CDR3 reads CASSRPGTGTGGGNTIYF. The CDR3, as DNA: TGTGCCAGCAGCCGTCCCGGGACAGGGACGGGAGGTGGAAACACCATATATTTT. Looking up the rest from reference TRBV7-9 and TRBJ1-3 gives the full variable domain: DTGVSQNPRHKITKRGQNVTFRCDPISEHNRLYWYRQTLGQGPEFLTYFQNEAQLEKSRLLSDRFSAERPKGSFSTLEIQRTEQGDSAMYLCASSRPGTGTGGGNTIYFGEGSWLTVV.

The rearrangement links TRBV18 to TRBJ2-4, with TRBD2 matching over 8 bases. V was pared by 2 bases and J by 7 bases, with 7 bases of the junction left unmatched. Germline CDR1 and CDR2: KGHSH and LQKENI. This CDR3 is built from 15 residues. This CDR3 reads CASSPLTSGQNIQYF. The DNA of the CDR3 is TGTGCCAGCTCACCATTAACTAGCGGACAGAACATTCAGTACTTC.

This sequence joins TRBV27 and TRBJ2-2; 9 bases are a match to TRBD1. The V gene's germline CDR1 is MNHEY and CDR2 SMNVEV (reference sequence). CDR3 length equals 15 residues. V was clipped by 5 bases and J by 5 bases; unmatched bases: 6. CDR3: CASSPRTGVTGELFF. CDR3 DNA sequence: TGTGCCAGCAGTCCGAGGACAGGGGTTACCGGGGAGCTGTTTTTT.

The V call is TRBV29-1, the J call TRBJ2-7, with a possible D match to TRBD2 (7 bases). Germline lookup yields CDR1 SQVTM and CDR2 ANQGSEA. Trimming took off 4 bases at V and 0 bases at J, with 16 bases between the two ends. This CDR3 contains 15 residues. CDR3 in amino acids: CSVAPRAGASYEQYF. The CDR3, as DNA: TGCAGCGTTGCCCCCAGGGCGGGGGCCTCCTACGAGCAGTACTTC.

This chain connects TRBV3-1 (or the pseudogene TRBV3-2) to TRBJ2-4, with D possibly TRBD1 on 6 matching bases. The CDR3 consists of 16 residues. Germline lookup yields CDR1 LGHDT and CDR2 YNNKEL (reference sequence). Between the trimmed V and J ends, which lost 4 bases and 0 bases, there was a span of 13 bases. The CDR3 loop reads CASSPRTVIAKNIQYF. The CDR3 DNA follows: TGTGCCAGCAGCCCTAGGACAGTAATAGCCAAAAACATTCAGTACTTC.

The rearrangement uses TRBV5-6 and TRBJ1-1; D is ambiguous. This CDR3 is built from 11 residues. The V gene's germline CDR1 is SGHDT and CDR2 YYEEEE. With 6 bases removed from V and 1 base from J, the gap between germline ends came to 4 bases. DNA of the CDR3: TGTGCCAGCAACAAGAACACTGAAGCTTTCTTT. Translated: CASNKNTEAFF. Full variable domain (remainder filled in from reference TRBV5-6 and TRBJ1-1): DAGVTQSPTHLIKTRGQQVTLRCSPKSGHDTVSWYQQALGQGPQFIFQYYEEEERQRGNFPDRFSGHQFPNYSSELNVNALLLGDSALYLCASNKNTEAFFGQGTRLTVV.

The V and J genes are TRBV7-9 and TRBJ2-7; perhaps TRBD1 as D (6 bases). Germline values: CDR1 SEHNR, CDR2 FQNEAQ (reference sequence). V was cut by 2 bases and J by 1 base, with 12 bases left in between. This CDR3 region has 15 residues. This CDR3 reads CASSLRGTPSYEQYF. The CDR3, as DNA: TGTGCCAGCAGCTTAAGAGGGACACCTTCCTACGAGCAGTACTTC.

This chain links TRBV29-1 with TRBJ1-1; a weak D match, TRBD1 (6 bases). This CDR3 comprises 12 residues. Trimming removed 4 bases at V and 1 base at J, with 7 bases between. Germline values: CDR1 SQVTM, CDR2 ANQGSEA. This CDR3 reads CSVAQGNTEAFF. CDR3 bases: TGCAGCGTTGCACAGGGGAACACTGAAGCTTTCTTT.

The chain joins TRBV25-1 to TRBJ2-1; D is perhaps TRBD2 (5 bases). The CDR3 sequence is 13 residues long. The V and J ends lost 7 bases and 7 bases respectively, with 14 bases between them. The V gene's germline CDR1 is MGHDK and CDR2 SYGVNS. The DNA of the CDR3 is TGTGCCAGCACAGAGCAGAGGGCGAATGAGCAGTTCTTC. As protein: CASTEQRANEQFF.

The chain joins TRBV10-3 to TRBJ2-3, with 14 bases identical to TRBD2. The CDR3 has 17 amino acids. Germline-derived CDR1 and CDR2 are ENHRY and SYGVKD. J was trimmed by 3 bases and V by 4 bases; bases with no gene match: 6. CDR3 in amino acids: CAISGGLAGVTTDTQYF. As DNA, the CDR3 is TGTGCCATCAGTGGGGGACTAGCGGGAGTTACGACAGATACGCAGTATTTT.

The V and J genes are TRBV5-6 and TRBJ2-7; TRBD1 aligns across 9 bases. V was clipped by 3 bases and J by 5 bases; unmatched bases: 3. The germline V gene encodes CDR1 SGHDT and CDR2 YYEEEE. This CDR3 comprises 13 residues. The CDR3: CASSSDRGNEQYF. Here the CDR3 DNA reads TGTGCCAGCAGCTCGGACAGGGGAAACGAGCAGTACTTC.

DNA of the CDR3: TGTGCCAGCCACCGGGACAGGGAGGGGAACATTCAGTACTTC. It is translated as CASHRDREGNIQYF. This chain connects TRBV28 to TRBJ2-4; 9 bases fit TRBD1. CDR1 is MDHEN, CDR2 SYDVKM, per germline. The V and J ends lost 8 bases and 7 bases, in that order; junction bases with no gene match: 9. The length of the CDR3 is 14 residues.

This clone was detected a few times. The chain combines TRBV4-2 with TRBJ2-7, with 8 nucleotides matching TRBD2. J was trimmed by 3 bases and V by 3 bases; bases with no gene match: 7. The CDR3 extends over 15 amino acids. CDR1 and CDR2 from the germline V gene are LGHNA and YNFKEQ. DNA for the CDR3: TGTGCCAGCAGCCAGTGGGCGGGAGGAAACTACGAGCAGTACTTC. This codes for CASSQWAGGNYEQYF.

The rearrangement uses TRBV5-1 and TRBJ2-1; D is unclear. Germline CDR1 is SGHRS and CDR2 is YFSETQ. The CDR3 is 15 residues long. Trimming removed 0 bases from V and 6 bases from J, with 13 bases in between. The CDR3 region has the DNA TGCGCCAGCAGCTTGGTGCCAGTCTCGGGCAATGAGCAGTTCTTC. Amino acids: CASSLVPVSGNEQFF.

This clone has only one observation. V is TRBV3-1 (or the pseudogene TRBV3-2) and J is TRBJ2-2, with a weak D call TRBD1 (5 bases). The CDR3 totals 15 residues. Germline assignment: CDR1 LGHDT and CDR2 YNNKEL (reference sequence). V lost 1 base and J lost 1, with 7 bases in between. CDR3 sequence: CASSQVTGNTGELFF. For the CDR3, the DNA is TGTGCCAGCAGCCAAGTCACAGGGAACACCGGGGAGCTGTTTTTT.

This chain links TRBV18 with TRBJ1-2; D gene unclear. The V gene's germline CDR1 is KGHSH and CDR2 LQKENI. V was shortened by 0 bases and J by 6 bases, with 8 bases between the two germline ends. The CDR3 spans 13 residues. The CDR3 sequence is CASSPPEVHGYTF. The CDR3 nucleotides are TGTGCCAGCTCACCACCGGAGGTCCATGGCTACACCTTC.

The rearrangement joins TRBV5-4 to TRBJ1-2, with 10 bases fitting TRBD1. Looked up from germline, CDR1 is SGHNT and CDR2 is YYREEE (reference sequence). This CDR3 region has 14 residues. V lost 0 bases to trimming and J lost 7 bases; unmatched junction nucleotides: 3. The DNA for the CDR3 is TGTGCCAGCAGCTTGGCCGGGACAGGGGTTGGCTACACCTTC. It is translated as CASSLAGTGVGYTF.

This clone was detected a few times. This sequence joins TRBV6-5 and TRBJ1-4; D ambiguous. The CDR3 sequence is 14 residues long. The germline V gene has CDR1 MNHEY and CDR2 SVGAGI. The germline V and J ends were trimmed by 6 bases and 8 bases, with 16 bases remaining between them. The CDR3 nucleotides are TGTGCCAGCAGACCGAGAGGGTTCTGGGAAAAACTGTTTTTT. It specifies CASRPRGFWEKLFF.

The chain links TRBV5-5 to TRBJ2-7, with D tentatively TRBD1 (6 bases). There are 15 residues in the CDR3. V was pared by 4 bases and J by 3 bases, with 17 bases between. Germline CDR1 SGHKS, CDR2 YYEKEE (reference sequence). The CDR3 region is CASSPARGGNYEQYF. Written as DNA, the CDR3 is TGTGCCAGCAGCCCAGCCAGAGGGGGAAACTACGAGCAGTACTTC.

This sequence joins TRBV7-3 and TRBJ2-1; 7 bases align to TRBD2. Germline values: CDR1 SGHTA, CDR2 FQGTGA. Trimming took 1 base from V and 6 from J; bases not matched to a gene: 6. The CDR3 is 15 residues long. The CDR3 region has the DNA TGTGCCAGCAGCTTAAACGCGGGAGCGGGCAATGAGCAGTTCTTC. It is translated as CASSLNAGAGNEQFF.